The 9 T cell receptor beta chains reported below all come from one sample, sequenced in a study of T-cell reconstitution after alpha-beta-depleted transplantation in children. The library targeted TCRbeta and was prepared with unique molecular identifiers. MiXCR, applied by TCRdb to the PCR reads, yields one record per CDR3 protein. The sample holds about 140,000 distinct CDR3 sequences, around 10% seen once. The input for sequencing was PBMCs, mostly from graft donor cells, taken 180 days after TCRalphabeta/CD19-depleted stem cell transplant. Receptors originate from a female patient between 2 and 15 years old who had a stem cell transplant for congenital amegakaryocytic thrombocytopenia, so the T cells may come from the graft donor.

This clonotype was seen repeatedly, ten times or more. V is TRBV4-3 and J is TRBJ2-1; D gene ambiguous. Between the trimmed V and J ends, which lost 3 bases and 9 bases, there was a span of 9 bases. Germline CDR1 is LGHNA and CDR2 is YSLEER. The CDR3 consists of 12 residues. CDR3: CASSQDRVEQFF. The CDR3 DNA sequence: TGCGCCAGCAGCCAGGATAGGGTTGAGCAGTTCTTC.

This clonotype was detected many times. The V call is TRBV6-1, the J call TRBJ2-7; a possible D gene is TRBD2 (5 bases). The CDR3 has 14 residues. Germline CDR1 is MNHNS and CDR2 is SASEGT. The V end was cut by 7 bases, the J end by 0 bases, with 13 bases between. CDR3 nucleotide sequence: TGTGCCAGCAAGAGGGTTCAGAGCTCCTACGAGCAGTACTTC. Its protein is CASKRVQSSYEQYF.

This clonotype turned up a few times. The chain carries TRBV7-2 and TRBJ2-7; 16 bases are shared with TRBD2. This CDR3 is built from 17 residues. Germline CDR1 and CDR2: SGHTA and FQGNSA. After removal of 0 bases from V and 4 bases from J, the junction contained 3 bases not matched to a gene. This CDR3 reads CASSLAGTSGRGYEQYF. CDR3 sequence (DNA): TGTGCCAGCAGCTTAGCCGGGACTAGCGGGAGGGGATACGAGCAGTACTTC.

This clonotype was seen ten or more times. The chain combines TRBV5-1 with TRBJ2-2; D gene uncertain. Trimming took 1 base from V and 8 from J, leaving 12 bases between them. CDR3 length: 14 amino acids. Looked up from germline, CDR1 is SGHRS and CDR2 is YFSETQ. CDR3 residues: CASSLRLVEGELFF. The CDR3 nucleotides are TGCGCCAGCAGCTTGCGTCTGGTGGAAGGGGAGCTGTTTTTT. The full variable domain, in which reference TRBV5-1 and TRBJ2-2 provide the parts outside the CDR3, is KAGVTQTPRYLIKTRGQQVTLSCSPISGHRSVSWYQQTPGQGLQFLFEYFSETQRNKGNFPGRFSGRQFSNSRSEMNVSTLELGDSALYLCASSLRLVEGELFFGEGSRLTVL.

Many counts were recorded for this clonotype. V is TRBV15 and J is TRBJ2-7, with D uncertain. The CDR3 is 15 residues long. Germline lookup yields CDR1 LNHNV and CDR2 YYDKDF (reference sequence). V was shortened by 3 bases and J by 0 bases, with 12 bases between the two germline ends. This CDR3 is CATSSDLGGSYEQYF. The CDR3 nucleotides read TGTGCCACCAGCAGCGACTTGGGTGGCTCCTACGAGCAGTACTTC.

The rearrangement joins TRBV28 to TRBJ1-1; D is undetermined. The CDR3 extends over 12 amino acids. V was trimmed by 10 bases and J by 4 bases, leaving 13 bases between them. Germline V lookup: CDR1 MDHEN, CDR2 SYDVKM. The chain's CDR3 is CATAESGTEAFF. CDR3 nucleotide sequence: TGTGCCACCGCCGAATCGGGCACTGAAGCTTTCTTT.

This clonotype was detected a few times. The chain uses TRBV6-1 and TRBJ2-2; no reliable D call. Germline CDR1 reads MNHNS; CDR2 reads SASEGT. Trimming cost V 5 bases and J 0 bases, with 13 bases left between them. The CDR3 is 16 amino acids. Here the CDR3 reads CASSRKGSANTGELFF. CDR3 coding DNA: TGTGCCAGCAGTAGAAAGGGATCCGCGAACACCGGGGAGCTGTTTTTT.

This clonotype was seen at least ten times. This sequence joins TRBV20-1 and TRBJ2-4; TRBD1 might be the D (7 bases). CDR1 and CDR2 (germline): DFQATT, SNEGSKA (reference sequence). V was pared by 1 base and J by 3 bases, with 13 bases between. This CDR3 is 15 amino acids long. The CDR3, as DNA: TGCAGTGCTAGAGGGCCCCAGGGGGGCAAAAACATTCAGTACTTC. It codes for CSARGPQGGKNIQYF.

This clonotype was observed a few times. The chain couples TRBV12-3 or TRBV12-4 to TRBJ2-7; possible D gene TRBD2, 6 bases. V was pared by 3 bases and J by 10 bases, with 13 bases between. The CDR3 runs to 12 residues. CDR3 protein: CASSLGGRRQYF. The CDR3 nucleotides are TGTGCCAGCAGTTTGGGAGGCCGACGACAGTACTTC.